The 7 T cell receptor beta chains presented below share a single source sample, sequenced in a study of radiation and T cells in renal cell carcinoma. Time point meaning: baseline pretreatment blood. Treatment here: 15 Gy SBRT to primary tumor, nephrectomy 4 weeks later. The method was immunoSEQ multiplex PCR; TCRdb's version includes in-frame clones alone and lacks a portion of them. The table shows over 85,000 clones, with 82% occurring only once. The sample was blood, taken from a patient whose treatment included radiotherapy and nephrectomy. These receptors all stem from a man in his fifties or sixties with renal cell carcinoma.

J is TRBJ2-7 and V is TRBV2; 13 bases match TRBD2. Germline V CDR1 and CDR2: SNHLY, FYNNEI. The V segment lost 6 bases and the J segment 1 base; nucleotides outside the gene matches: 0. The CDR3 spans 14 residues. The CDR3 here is CASRTSGRSYEQYF. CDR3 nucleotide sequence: TGTGCCAGCAGGACTAGCGGGAGGTCCTACGAGCAGTACTTC.

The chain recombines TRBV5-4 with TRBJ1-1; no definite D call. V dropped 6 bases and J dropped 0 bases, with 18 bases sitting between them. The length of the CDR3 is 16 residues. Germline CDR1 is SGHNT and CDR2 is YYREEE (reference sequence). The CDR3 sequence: CASNSPHGAMNTEAFF. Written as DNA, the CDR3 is TGTGCCAGCAACTCCCCGCACGGCGCCATGAACACTGAAGCTTTCTTT.

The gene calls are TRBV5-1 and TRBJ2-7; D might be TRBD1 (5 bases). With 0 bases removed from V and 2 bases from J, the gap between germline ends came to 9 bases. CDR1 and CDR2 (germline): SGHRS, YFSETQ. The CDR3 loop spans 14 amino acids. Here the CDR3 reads CASSLGRAAYEQYF. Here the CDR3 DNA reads TGCGCCAGCAGCTTGGGCAGGGCGGCCTACGAGCAGTACTTC.

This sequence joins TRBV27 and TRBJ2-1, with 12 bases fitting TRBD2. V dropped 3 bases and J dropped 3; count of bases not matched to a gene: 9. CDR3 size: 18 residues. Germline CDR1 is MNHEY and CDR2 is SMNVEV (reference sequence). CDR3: CASSFQDLAGGLYNEQFF. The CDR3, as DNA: TGTGCCAGCAGTTTTCAGGATCTAGCGGGAGGGCTCTACAATGAGCAGTTCTTC.

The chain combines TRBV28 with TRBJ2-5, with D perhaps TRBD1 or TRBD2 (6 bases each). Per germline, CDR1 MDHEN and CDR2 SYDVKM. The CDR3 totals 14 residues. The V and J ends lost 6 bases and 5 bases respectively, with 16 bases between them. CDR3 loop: CASRPEGGRETQYF. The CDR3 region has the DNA TGTGCCAGCAGACCGGAGGGGGGCAGGGAGACCCAGTACTTC.

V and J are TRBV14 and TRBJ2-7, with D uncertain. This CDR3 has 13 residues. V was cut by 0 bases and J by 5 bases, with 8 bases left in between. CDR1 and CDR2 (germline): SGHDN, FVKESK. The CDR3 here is CASSQDLDNEQYF. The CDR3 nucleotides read TGTGCCAGCAGCCAAGATCTCGATAACGAGCAGTACTTC. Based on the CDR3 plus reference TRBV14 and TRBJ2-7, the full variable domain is EAGVTQFPSHSVIEKGQTVTLRCDPISGHDNLYWYRRVMGKEIKFLLHFVKESKQDESGMPNNRFLAERTGGTYSTLKVQPAELEDSGVYFCASSQDLDNEQYFGPGTRLTVT.

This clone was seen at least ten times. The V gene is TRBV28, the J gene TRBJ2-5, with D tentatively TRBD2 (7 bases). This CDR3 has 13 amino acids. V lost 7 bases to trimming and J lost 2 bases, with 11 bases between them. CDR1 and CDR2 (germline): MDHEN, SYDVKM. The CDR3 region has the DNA TGTGCCAGCAAAGGGGGGGCACAAGAGACCCAGTACTTC. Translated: CASKGGAQETQYF.